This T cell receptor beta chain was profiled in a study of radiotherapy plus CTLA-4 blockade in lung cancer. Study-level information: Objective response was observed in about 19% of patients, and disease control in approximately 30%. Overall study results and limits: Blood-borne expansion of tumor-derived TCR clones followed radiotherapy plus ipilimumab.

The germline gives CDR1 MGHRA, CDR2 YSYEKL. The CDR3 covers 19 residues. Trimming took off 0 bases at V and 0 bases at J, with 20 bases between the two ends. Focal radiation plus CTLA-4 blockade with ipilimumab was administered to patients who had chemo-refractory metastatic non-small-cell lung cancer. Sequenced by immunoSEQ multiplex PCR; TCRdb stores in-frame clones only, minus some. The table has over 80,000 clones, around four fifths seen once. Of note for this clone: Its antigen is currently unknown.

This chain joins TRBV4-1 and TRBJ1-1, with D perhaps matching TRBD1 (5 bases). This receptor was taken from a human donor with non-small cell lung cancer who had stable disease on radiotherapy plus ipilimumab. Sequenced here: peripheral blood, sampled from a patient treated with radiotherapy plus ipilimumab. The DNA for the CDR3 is TGCGCCAGCAGCCAAGATATTAGGGCAGGGAGTACCATGAACACTGAAGCTTTCTTT. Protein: CASSQDIRAGSTMNTEAFF.